These 25 T cell receptor beta chains share one sample of origin, sequenced in a study of T cells in Graves' hyperthyroidism and ophthalmopathy (dated by TCRdb to about 2019). The library was obtained by multiplex PCR. TCRdb lists the instrument as Illumina HiSeq 2000. The TCR beta CDR3 regions were amplified from RNA transcripts. For the first round of RT-PCR on the TCR CDR3, the HTBI primer set was used together with the Qiagen OneStep RT-PCR kit. TCRdb took the public reads, trimmed them with fastp at Q25, ran MiXCR for clone calling and kept in-frame beta chains. A single entry per CDR3 protein holds the most common genes and DNA from its merged rows. The sample records approximately 700,000 distinct CDR3 sequences, 45% of which are singletons. The ten top clones hold under 8.5% of the sample. The sequenced sample was peripheral blood or thyroid tissue (not recorded which). All receptors derive from an adult man with Graves' disease, either hyperthyroidism or ophthalmopathy (not recorded which).

The J gene is TRBJ1-2, the V gene TRBV5-1; D is undetermined. CDR1 SGHRS and CDR2 YFSETQ come from the germline V gene. V was shortened by 0 bases and J by 0 bases, with 9 bases between the two germline ends. There are 15 residues in the CDR3. The CDR3 loop is CASSLDSLTNYGYTF. The CDR3 region has the DNA TGCGCCAGCAGCTTGGACAGCCTAACTAACTATGGCTACACCTTC. Together with reference TRBV5-1 and TRBJ1-2, the CDR3 gives the full variable domain: KAGVTQTPRYLIKTRGQQVTLSCSPISGHRSVSWYQQTPGQGLQFLFEYFSETQRNKGNFPGRFSGRQFSNSRSEMNVSTLELGDSALYLCASSLDSLTNYGYTFGSGTRLTVV.

As to this clonotype: This clone may be a read error of a much larger clone one base away. CDR3 protein: CAGSTGMTTEAFF. CDR3 coding DNA: TGTGCCGGCAGCACAGGGATGACCACTGAAGCTTTCTTT. The chain recombines TRBV2 with TRBJ1-1; weak D call: TRBD1 (6 bases). The CDR3 consists of 13 residues. Germline V CDR1 and CDR2: SNHLY, FYNNEI.

The table lists this clonotype with a few counts. V usage is TRBV12-3 or TRBV12-4 and J usage is TRBJ1-5; 8 positions match TRBD1. The CDR3 sequence is 15 residues long. V trimming: 6 bases; J trimming: 4 bases; junction bases outside the gene matches: 8. The CDR3 nucleotides read TGTGCCAGCAGCAAGGACAGGGCGACGAATCAGCCCCAGCATTTT. Its translation is CASSKDRATNQPQHF.

This clonotype has a handful of counts. The chain employs TRBV7-3 and TRBJ1-1; D may be TRBD1 (5 bases). The CDR3 contains 15 residues. CDR1 and CDR2 from the germline V gene are SGHTA and FQGTGA. V lost 0 bases, J lost 4 bases, and 12 bases lay in between. The CDR3 loop reads CASSLTEGMATEAFF. The CDR3 DNA is TGTGCCAGCAGCTTAACGGAGGGGATGGCCACTGAAGCTTTCTTT.

V and J are TRBV11-2 and TRBJ1-2; the match to TRBD1 covers 8 bases. The V and J ends lost 7 bases and 8 bases, in that order; junction bases with no gene match: 6. The CDR3 has 12 amino acids. CDR1 is SGHAT and CDR2 is FQNNGV in the germline V gene. The CDR3 here is CASMGTGGGYTF. The CDR3 bases are TGTGCCAGCATGGGGACAGGAGGAGGCTACACCTTC. Using reference TRBV11-2 and TRBJ1-2 for the parts outside the CDR3, the full variable domain is EAGVAQSPRYKIIEKRQSVAFWCNPISGHATLYWYQQILGQGPKLLIQFQNNGVVDDSQLPKDRFSAERLKGVDSTLKIQPAKLEDSAVYLCASMGTGGGYTFGSGTRLTVV.

There are a few counts of this clonotype. The chain couples TRBV6-5 to TRBJ1-5; D is possibly TRBD1 (5 bases). This CDR3 region has 14 residues. Trimming shortened V by 0 bases and J by 5 bases, and 8 bases separated the two germline ends. The germline V gene has CDR1 MNHEY and CDR2 SVGAGI. CDR3 in amino acids: CASSYSPGDQPQHF. CDR3 in DNA: TGTGCCAGCAGTTACTCTCCGGGGGATCAGCCCCAGCATTTT.

As concerns this clonotype: An end of the junction differs from the germline gene, which may be a read error. V gene TRBV7-9 combines with J gene TRBJ2-7; the match to TRBD1 covers 10 bases. The CDR3 is 15 amino acids. Germline CDR1 reads SEHNR; CDR2 reads FQNEAQ (reference sequence). In DNA, the CDR3 is TGCGCCAGCAGCCAAGGACAGGGGGGAGGCTACGAGCAGTACTTC. This sequence encodes CASSQGQGGGYEQYF. Together with reference TRBV7-9 and TRBJ2-7, the CDR3 gives the full variable domain: DTGVSQNPRHKITKRGQNVTFRCDPISEHNRLYWYRQTLGQGPEFLTYFQNEAQLEKSRLLSDRFSAERPKGSFSTLEIQRTEQGDSAMYLCASSQGQGGGYEQYFGPGTRLTVT.

Notes on this clonotype: A much bigger clone sits one base away, suggesting this may be a read error. This chain joins TRBV7-2 and TRBJ2-7; no firm D call. The V end lost 5 bases, the J end lost 3 bases, and 8 bases lay between the germline ends. The germline gives CDR1 SGHTA, CDR2 FQGNSA. The length of the CDR3 is 12 residues. The CDR3 nucleotides are TGTGCCAGCAGCGTACTCAACTACGAGCAGTACTTC. Translated, it gives CASSVLNYEQYF.

This clonotype showed up just once. Just one base apart from a much larger clone, this may be a read error. This chain joins TRBV10-3 and TRBJ1-5; TRBD1 aligns across 8 bases. CDR1 and CDR2 from the germline V gene are ENHRY and SYGVKD. The junction had 8 bases not matched to a gene; V was cut back by 6 bases and J by 4 bases. The CDR3 has 15 amino acids. CDR3 sequence: CAISLDRVGNQPQHF. The CDR3 DNA reads as TGTGCCATCAGCTTGGACAGGGTAGGGAATCAGCCCCAGCATTTT.

The chain couples TRBV2 to TRBJ2-7; 8 bases fit TRBD2. Losses at the gene ends were 9 bases for V and 1 base for J; bases not matched to a gene: 5. CDR3 length equals 13 residues. Germline lookup yields CDR1 SNHLY and CDR2 FYNNEI. The CDR3 bases are TGTGCCAGTACTAGCGGCGTATCCTACGAGCAGTACTTC. Its translation: CASTSGVSYEQYF.

The CDR3 region is CSAKGGQSGEGYTF. The CDR3 DNA reads TGCAGTGCTAAAGGAGGACAGAGTGGGGAAGGCTACACCTTC. This chain connects TRBV20-1 to TRBJ1-2, with D perhaps matching TRBD1 (6 bases). The ends were cut back, 4 bases at V and 8 bases at J, with 20 bases in the middle. The germline gives CDR1 DFQATT, CDR2 SNEGSKA (reference sequence). There are 14 residues in the CDR3.

This clonotype was recorded a few times. The chain combines TRBV20-1 with TRBJ1-6, with a tentative D call TRBD1 (6 bases). The V gene's germline CDR1 is DFQATT and CDR2 SNEGSKA (reference sequence). This CDR3 region has 13 residues. Trimming left V 6 bases short and J 3 bases short, with 9 bases between. As DNA, the CDR3 is TGCAGTGCCAGGGGTTTCTATAATTCACCCCTCCACTTT. It is translated as CSARGFYNSPLHF.

This clonotype was counted a few times. The J gene is TRBJ1-4, the V gene TRBV9; 8 nucleotides line up with TRBD1. With 6 bases clipped from V and 8 bases from J, the junction kept 6 bases outside the gene matches. The CDR3 length is 13 residues. The germline V gene encodes CDR1 SGDLS and CDR2 YYNGEE. The CDR3 is CASTGDRQEKLFF. In DNA form, the CDR3 reads TGTGCCAGCACCGGGGACAGGCAAGAAAAACTGTTTTTT.

A few counts support this clonotype. The chain uses TRBV7-9 and TRBJ1-1, with 10 nucleotides matching TRBD1. V dropped 6 bases and J dropped 7; count of bases not matched to a gene: 11. Germline V gives CDR1 SEHNR, CDR2 FQNEAQ (reference sequence). The CDR3 is 15 amino acids. CDR3 loop: CASRLSAGTGVEAFF. The CDR3 bases are TGTGCCAGCAGGCTTTCCGCTGGGACAGGGGTTGAAGCTTTCTTT.

This clonotype was recorded once. V and J are TRBV10-2 and TRBJ2-5, with a weak D call TRBD2 (5 bases). The CDR3 is made up of 14 amino acids. Germline V lookup: CDR1 WSHSY, CDR2 SAAADI. Trimming shortened V by 3 bases and J by 5 bases, and 13 bases separated the two germline ends. In nucleotides, the CDR3 is TGCGCCAGCAGTGACGTCCTAGCTGATGAGACCCAGTACTTC. This sequence encodes CASSDVLADETQYF.

This clonotype was counted ten times or more. The chain carries TRBV29-1 and TRBJ2-2; no clear D gene. Trimming pared 4 bases from V and 15 bases from J, leaving 24 bases between. The germline CDR1 and CDR2 sequences are SQVTM and ANQGSEA. The CDR3 runs to 14 residues. The CDR3 loop reads CSVAVAGGVISLFF. The CDR3 nucleotides read TGCAGCGTTGCGGTTGCAGGCGGTGTTATATCGTTGTTTTTT.

The chain has TRBV7-9 and TRBJ2-7, with D possibly TRBD1 on 5 matching bases. CDR1 and CDR2 (germline): SEHNR, FQNEAQ (reference sequence). The CDR3 is 14 residues long. The V end was cut by 6 bases, the J end by 2 bases, with 14 bases between. CDR3 bases: TGTGCCAGCAGAGCAGGGCCCCAACCCTACGAGCAGTACTTC. Its translation is CASRAGPQPYEQYF.

The sample holds many counts of this clonotype. This chain joins TRBV9 and TRBJ1-6; 7 bases agree with TRBD1. V shed 4 bases, J shed 19 bases, and the junction held 14 bases outside the gene matches. The CDR3 runs to 13 residues. Germline V lookup: CDR1 SGDLS, CDR2 YYNGEE. CDR3 sequence: CASSKGGSLPRHF. CDR3 bases: TGTGCCAGCAGCAAAGGGGGCAGCTTACCTAGACACTTT.

The chain joins TRBV5-1 to TRBJ2-5; TRBD1 matches 7 bases. Germline V gene lookup returns CDR1 SGHRS and CDR2 YFSETQ. The CDR3 contains 14 residues. J gave up 5 bases and V 0 bases, and 4 bases lay outside the gene matches. CDR3 loop: CASSLVGGDETQYF. The DNA for the CDR3 is TGCGCCAGCAGCTTGGTAGGGGGCGATGAGACCCAGTACTTC.

This rearrangement joins TRBV7-3 to TRBJ1-2; 7 positions match TRBD1. CDR1 SGHTA and CDR2 FQGTGA come from the germline V gene. This CDR3 is 16 amino acids long. The V gene end was trimmed by 5 bases and the J gene end by 4 bases; junction bases not matched to a gene: 13. CDR3 in DNA: TGTGCCAGCAGCCCCCCGGACAGGCGGCTGATCTATGGCTACACCTTC. It translates to CASSPPDRRLIYGYTF.

This chain uses TRBV7-2 with TRBJ1-1; no firm D call. The CDR3 totals 10 residues. From germline, CDR1 is SGHTA and CDR2 FQGNSA. Trimming removed 6 bases at V and 11 bases at J, with 10 bases between. The CDR3 DNA is TGTGCCAGCAGGTATACGCCGGCTTTCTTT. It codes for CASRYTPAFF.

This clonotype has a count of ten or more. This sequence joins TRBV25-1 and TRBJ2-5, with D perhaps TRBD1 (7 bases). The germline V gene has CDR1 MGHDK and CDR2 SYGVNS. The germline V and J ends were trimmed by 6 bases and 3 bases, with 11 bases remaining between them. The CDR3 is 13 residues long. This CDR3 reads CASSRGAKETQYF. CDR3 DNA: TGTGCCAGCAGCAGGGGGGCCAAAGAGACCCAGTACTTC.

CDR3 residues: CASRAQGFNYGYTF. DNA for the CDR3: TGTGCCAGCAGGGCACAGGGTTTTAACTATGGCTACACCTTC. This chain links TRBV12-3 or TRBV12-4 with TRBJ1-2; perhaps TRBD1 as D (6 bases). The CDR3 runs to 14 residues. Trimming left V 6 bases short and J 1 base short, with 12 bases between.

The chain links TRBV29-1 to TRBJ2-3, with 8 bases fitting TRBD1. CDR3 length: 14 amino acids. Germline CDR1 is SQVTM and CDR2 is ANQGSEA. J gave up 1 base and V 6 bases, and 6 bases lay outside the gene matches. CDR3 amino acids: CSVGDRGRTDTQYF. CDR3 in DNA: TGCAGCGTCGGAGACAGGGGTCGCACAGATACGCAGTATTTT.

The chain combines TRBV20-1 with TRBJ1-6, with a possible D match to TRBD1 (5 bases). V was clipped by 1 base and J by 8 bases, with 18 bases between them. Per germline, CDR1 DFQATT and CDR2 SNEGSKA (reference sequence). The CDR3 spans 16 residues. In DNA, the CDR3 is TGCAGTGCTAGAGGTACACTTCGGGACCGCCATTCACCCCTCCACTTT. It specifies CSARGTLRDRHSPLHF.